Following are 12 T cell receptor beta chains from one sample sequenced in a study of cytomegalovirus exposure and HLA in healthy donors. The assay was immunoSEQ multiplex PCR, and TCRdb's table has in-frame clones only and misses some. The sample carries over 150,000 clones, about 86% recorded once. Sequencing was performed on PBMCs. All receptors derive from a man aged 18 to 30 in good health and CMV-seropositive.

CDR3 amino acids: CASSLMAGVDNEQFF. CDR3 bases: TGTGCCAGCAGCTTGATGGCGGGAGTTGACAATGAGCAGTTCTTC. V is TRBV5-5 and J is TRBJ2-1; TRBD2 matches 7 bases. This CDR3 has 15 residues. Germline lookup yields CDR1 SGHKS and CDR2 YYEKEE (reference sequence). J gave up 5 bases and V 1 base, and 6 bases lay outside the gene matches. The full variable domain, completed using reference TRBV5-5 and TRBJ2-1, is DAGVTQSPTHLIKTRGQQVTLRCSPISGHKSVSWYQQVLGQGPQFIFQYYEKEERGRGNFPDRFSARQFPNYSSELNVNALLLGDSALYLCASSLMAGVDNEQFFGPGTRLTVL.

The chain carries TRBV2 and TRBJ2-2, with 7 bases fitting TRBD1. V was clipped by 4 bases and J by 6 bases; unmatched bases: 17. This CDR3 contains 18 residues. The germline CDR1 and CDR2 sequences are SNHLY and FYNNEI. CDR3 bases: TGTGCCAGCAGTGCTGACAGGGAATTGGTACAAGTCGCCGGGGAGCTGTTTTTT. Translating it yields CASSADRELVQVAGELFF.

The chain recombines TRBV7-9 with TRBJ1-4; 8 nucleotides align to TRBD1. Trimming took 4 bases from V and 4 from J; bases not matched to a gene: 8. In germline, CDR1 is SEHNR, CDR2 FQNEAQ (reference sequence). This CDR3 region has 16 residues. CDR3 in DNA: TGTGCCAGCAGCTCAGGGGGCCTAACGGGTAATGAAAAACTGTTTTTT. This sequence encodes CASSSGGLTGNEKLFF.

The chain uses TRBV30 and TRBJ1-2, with a tentative D call TRBD1 (5 bases). CDR1 and CDR2 from the germline V gene are GTSNPN and SVGIG (reference sequence). Trimming took off 0 bases at V and 5 bases at J, with 10 bases between the two ends. The CDR3 has 13 residues. CDR3 in DNA: TGTGCCTGGAGTGTACAAGGGGCGTATGGCTACACCTTC. Protein product: CAWSVQGAYGYTF.

The chain employs TRBV27 and TRBJ2-3; 7 bases align to TRBD2. This CDR3 contains 15 residues. Germline lookup yields CDR1 MNHEY and CDR2 SMNVEV (reference sequence). V lost 6 bases and J lost 5; bases outside the gene matches: 11. The CDR3 DNA is TGTGCCAGCAGACCCCGGGCGGGAGAGGAAGATACGCAGTATTTT. Its protein is CASRPRAGEEDTQYF.

The chain employs TRBV18 and TRBJ2-7, with 8 bases lining up with TRBD2. This CDR3 is 15 amino acids long. V was pared by 0 bases and J by 4 bases, with 5 bases of the junction left unmatched. Germline V gene sequence: CDR1 KGHSH, CDR2 LQKENI. In nucleotides, the CDR3 is TGTGCCAGCTCACCACCGAGGACTAGCCGGTACGAGCAGTACTTC. Translation gives CASSPPRTSRYEQYF.

The chain has TRBV9 and TRBJ2-7; D not certain. The CDR3 extends over 12 amino acids. Germline CDR1 reads SGDLS; CDR2 reads YYNGEE. Between the trimmed V and J ends, which lost 3 bases and 5 bases, there was a span of 9 bases. The CDR3 DNA reads as TGTGCCAGCAGCGACCTGAGCCACGAGCAGTACTTC. This codes for CASSDLSHEQYF. Supplemented by reference TRBV9 and TRBJ2-7, the full variable domain reads DSGVTQTPKHLITATGQRVTLRCSPRSGDLSVYWYQQSLDQGLQFLIQYYNGEERAKGNILERFSAQQFPDLHSELNLSSLELGDSALYFCASSDLSHEQYFGPGTRLTVT.

This CDR3 is CASSAGQGNGNTIYF. Written as DNA, the CDR3 is TGTGCCAGCAGCGCGGGACAGGGCAATGGAAACACCATATATTTT. J is TRBJ1-3 and V is TRBV7-9; 9 positions agree with TRBD1. The CDR3 consists of 15 residues. Looked up from germline, CDR1 is SEHNR and CDR2 is FQNEAQ (reference sequence). V dropped 5 bases and J dropped 3; count of bases not matched to a gene: 5.

This chain connects TRBV6-5 to TRBJ2-7; D uncertain. V was cut by 6 bases and J by 3 bases, with 12 bases left in between. The length of the CDR3 is 13 residues. Germline-derived CDR1 and CDR2 are MNHEY and SVGAGI. This CDR3 reads CASRHADDYEQYF. CDR3 DNA sequence: TGTGCCAGCAGACACGCGGATGACTACGAGCAGTACTTC.

V is TRBV11-2 and J is TRBJ1-1; 8 bases agree with TRBD1. CDR1 is SGHAT and CDR2 is FQNNGV in the germline V gene. There are 14 residues in the CDR3. V shed 5 bases, J shed 4 bases, and the junction held 6 bases outside the gene matches. The CDR3 here is CASSAEQGGTEAFF. The CDR3, as DNA: TGTGCCAGCAGCGCCGAACAGGGGGGCACTGAAGCTTTCTTT.

The chain employs TRBV27 and TRBJ2-3; D is unresolved. The V end lost 3 bases, the J end lost 1 base, and 8 bases lay between the germline ends. The CDR3 is made up of 14 amino acids. Germline V gene data show CDR1 as MNHEY and CDR2 as SMNVEV (reference sequence). CDR3 DNA: TGTGCCAGCAGTTTTTCCGCAGGCACAGATACGCAGTATTTT. This sequence encodes CASSFSAGTDTQYF.

The V call is TRBV12-5, the J call TRBJ2-7; tentatively, D is TRBD2 (7 bases). The V gene lost 7 bases and the J gene lost 0 bases, with 16 bases spanning the gap. Germline lookup yields CDR1 LGHNT and CDR2 FRNRAP. CDR3 length equals 15 residues. The CDR3 sequence: CASASVGGASYEQYF. Here the CDR3 DNA reads TGTGCTAGTGCCTCGGTGGGGGGGGCCTCCTACGAGCAGTACTTC.